Presented here are 31 T cell receptor beta chains from one specimen sequenced in a study of T cell repertoires in cytomegalovirus infection. TCRdb reanalysed the reads using MiXCR and keeps one entry per CDR3 protein. The profile covers around 530,000 distinct CDR3 sequences, with about 17% appearing a single time and about 24% taken by the ten largest. The sequenced sample was CD8+ T cells from PBMCs. These TCRs come from a human donor in good health (CMV status not recorded). Some clones in this sample may be carry-over from other donors' samples.

The rearrangement links TRBV5-6 to TRBJ2-7; 7 bases fit TRBD1. The CDR3 spans 15 residues. Germline V gene data show CDR1 as SGHDT and CDR2 as YYEEEE. The ends lost 3 bases at V and 3 bases at J; junction bases unmatched: 9. The CDR3: CASSSFNRGFYEQYF. The CDR3, as DNA: TGTGCCAGCAGCTCCTTTAACAGGGGATTCTACGAGCAGTACTTC.

Of note for this clonotype: This clone may be a read error of a much larger clone one base away. This chain connects TRBV11-2 to TRBJ1-1; no clear D gene. The CDR3 spans 12 residues. In germline, CDR1 is SGHAT, CDR2 FQNNGV. In DNA form, the CDR3 reads TGTGCCAGCAGGTTAGGCATGGGGGAAGCTTTCTTT. Protein sequence: CASRLGMGEAFF.

Notes on this clonotype: With a much larger clone just one base away, this may be a read error. The chain links TRBV12-3 or TRBV12-4 to TRBJ1-1; D gene unclear. The CDR3 sequence is 13 residues long. The CDR3 loop is CANSPGPVTEAFF. The CDR3 bases are TGTGCCAACAGTCCAGGACCGGTCACTGAAGCTTTCTTT.

This clonotype was found a few times. This CDR3 reads CASSSYREEETEAFF. CDR3 coding DNA: TGTGCCAGCAGTTCCTACAGGGAGGAGGAAACTGAAGCTTTCTTT. J is TRBJ1-1 and V is TRBV28; D may be TRBD1 (6 bases). Germline lookup yields CDR1 MDHEN and CDR2 SYDVKM. The CDR3 has 15 residues. The ends were cut back, 4 bases at V and 5 bases at J, with 17 bases in the middle.

In its sample, this clonotype was seen a few times. The rearrangement joins TRBV19 to TRBJ2-7; D remains unclear. The CDR3 length is 14 residues. Germline CDR1 and CDR2: LNHDA and SQIVND (reference sequence). Trimming left V 8 bases short and J 0 bases short, with 14 bases between. CDR3 bases: TGTGCCAGTCGACACAGCGAGAGCTCCTACGAGCAGTACTTC. This sequence encodes CASRHSESSYEQYF.

This clonotype came up a few times. The chain joins TRBV19 to TRBJ2-2; D gene unclear. V lost 4 bases, J lost 0 bases, and 9 bases lay in between. Germline CDR1 reads LNHDA; CDR2 reads SQIVND (reference sequence). This CDR3 comprises 15 residues. This chain's CDR3 is CASSRRQPNTGELFF. DNA for the CDR3: TGTGCCAGTAGTAGAAGACAACCGAACACCGGGGAGCTGTTTTTT. Together with reference TRBV19 and TRBJ2-2, the CDR3 gives the full variable domain: DGGITQSPKYLFRKEGQNVTLSCEQNLNHDAMYWYRQDPGQGLRLIYYSQIVNDFQKGDIAEGYSVSREKKESFPLTVTSAQKNPTAFYLCASSRRQPNTGELFFGEGSRLTVL.

This chain links TRBV4-2 with TRBJ2-7, with 9 positions matching TRBD2. Trimming removed 5 bases from V and 4 bases from J; junction bases left unmatched: 9. Germline lookup yields CDR1 LGHNA and CDR2 YNFKEQ. The CDR3 is 15 amino acids. The CDR3 here is CASSSEDSGSYEQYF. The CDR3 nucleotides read TGTGCCAGCAGCTCAGAGGATAGCGGGAGTTACGAGCAGTACTTC.

The V gene is TRBV7-9, the J gene TRBJ1-4, with D unclear. Trimming shortened V by 5 bases and J by 0 bases, and 7 bases separated the two germline ends. In germline, CDR1 is SEHNR, CDR2 FQNEAQ (reference sequence). CDR3 size: 14 residues. CDR3 amino acids: CASSGAATNEKLFF. CDR3 in DNA: TGTGCCAGCAGCGGTGCGGCAACTAATGAAAAACTGTTTTTT.

Many counts were recorded for this clonotype. CDR3 bases: TGTGCCACCAGCAGAGAGGGACTAGCGGAAGCCAAAAACATTCAGTACTTC. Amino acids: CATSREGLAEAKNIQYF. This chain connects TRBV15 to TRBJ2-4; 11 nucleotides agree with TRBD2. J lost 0 bases, V lost 0 bases, and 1 base had no gene match. The CDR3 length is 17 residues. Germline V gene lookup returns CDR1 LNHNV and CDR2 YYDKDF (reference sequence).

The V call is TRBV27, the J call TRBJ1-6; D is perhaps TRBD1 (5 bases). CDR1 is MNHEY, CDR2 SMNVEV, per germline (reference sequence). Trimming pared 7 bases from V and 14 bases from J, leaving 18 bases between. The CDR3 totals 13 residues. CDR3 sequence: CASTTGPSRALHF. CDR3 nucleotides: TGTGCCAGCACTACGGGACCGAGTCGGGCCCTCCACTTT.

V and J are TRBV6-6 and TRBJ2-3; 7 bases match TRBD2. From germline, CDR1 is MNHNY and CDR2 SVGAGI (reference sequence). The CDR3 has 11 residues. V was pared by 8 bases and J by 10 bases, with 6 bases of the junction left unmatched. The CDR3 sequence: CASVRDYPQYF. In nucleotides, the CDR3 is TGTGCCAGCGTCCGGGACTATCCGCAGTATTTT.

There are a few counts of this clonotype. The chain employs TRBV5-1 and TRBJ1-1; 12 nucleotides agree with TRBD1. CDR1 and CDR2 (germline): SGHRS, YFSETQ. The CDR3 covers 13 residues. V shed 7 bases and J 6 bases; nucleotides not matched to a gene: 4. As DNA, the CDR3 is TGCGCCAGCCAGGGACAGGGGGCCGCTGAAGCTTTCTTT. As protein: CASQGQGAAEAFF.

At least ten counts were recorded for this clonotype. This chain links TRBV12-3 or TRBV12-4 with TRBJ2-7; 8 positions match TRBD2. Trimming at V came to 5 bases and at J to 2 bases, leaving 5 bases not matched to a gene. The length of the CDR3 is 14 residues. The CDR3 region is CASSRTSSPYEQYF. The CDR3 region has the DNA TGTGCCAGCAGTCGGACTAGCAGCCCCTACGAGCAGTACTTC.

This clonotype was counted at least ten times. The gene calls are TRBV7-9 and TRBJ1-1, with D possibly matching TRBD1 (5 bases). V lost 5 bases to trimming and J lost 11 bases, with 18 bases between them. Germline V lookup: CDR1 SEHNR, CDR2 FQNEAQ (reference sequence). The CDR3 consists of 13 residues. The CDR3 bases are TGTGCCAGCAGCCCCTCGGGGGGTGCCTGGGCTTTCTTT. Protein product: CASSPSGGAWAFF.

In this sample, this clonotype turned up many times. The chain has TRBV28 and TRBJ2-1; possibly TRBD1 for D (6 bases). V was trimmed by 5 bases and J by 5 bases, leaving 19 bases between them. The CDR3 sequence is 16 residues long. Germline assignment: CDR1 MDHEN and CDR2 SYDVKM. CDR3 in amino acids: CASSPSLGTIHNEQFF. The CDR3, as DNA: TGTGCCAGCAGTCCCTCCCTCGGGACAATACACAATGAGCAGTTCTTC.

The chain has TRBV28 and TRBJ2-1, with 8 nucleotides matching TRBD1. CDR1 and CDR2 (germline): MDHEN, SYDVKM. The J segment lost 6 bases and the V segment lost 5 bases, leaving 12 bases of the junction unmatched. CDR3 length: 16 amino acids. The CDR3 bases are TGTGCCAGCAGTCTCCGAACAGGGGGTTTGGTCAATGAGCAGTTCTTC. Its protein product is CASSLRTGGLVNEQFF.

This clonotype was detected a few times. The gene calls are TRBV19 and TRBJ2-1, with a possible D match to TRBD1 (5 bases). Germline CDR1 LNHDA, CDR2 SQIVND (reference sequence). The V gene lost 3 bases and the J gene lost 3 bases, with 12 bases spanning the gap. The CDR3 spans 15 residues. CDR3 sequence reads: CASSITGVYYNEQFF. The CDR3 bases are TGTGCCAGTAGTATTACAGGAGTATACTACAATGAGCAGTTCTTC. The full variable domain, with the rest looked up from reference TRBV19 and TRBJ2-1, is DGGITQSPKYLFRKEGQNVTLSCEQNLNHDAMYWYRQDPGQGLRLIYYSQIVNDFQKGDIAEGYSVSREKKESFPLTVTSAQKNPTAFYLCASSITGVYYNEQFFGPGTRLTVL.

The chain recombines TRBV10-3 with TRBJ1-2, with 9 nucleotides matching TRBD1. Germline values: CDR1 ENHRY, CDR2 SYGVKD. This CDR3 contains 12 residues. Trimming cost V 9 bases and J 3 bases; bases outside gene matches: 2. The CDR3 DNA follows: TGTGCCATGCGGACAGGGGACTATGGCTACACCTTC. Protein: CAMRTGDYGYTF.

The table lists this clonotype with a few counts. V and J are TRBV30 and TRBJ2-1; D might be TRBD2 (5 bases). V lost 4 bases to trimming and J lost 6 bases, with 10 bases between them. This CDR3 has 12 residues. Germline CDR1 GTSNPN, CDR2 SVGIG (reference sequence). CDR3 in amino acids: CAWNAGVNEQFF. The CDR3, as DNA: TGTGCCTGGAACGCCGGGGTCAATGAGCAGTTCTTC.

This clonotype was picked up a small number of times. J is TRBJ1-1 and V is TRBV12-3 or TRBV12-4; 12 nucleotides agree with TRBD1. CDR3 length: 13 residues. The J segment lost 10 bases and the V segment lost 6 bases, leaving 6 bases of the junction unmatched. The CDR3 is CASSPGQGARAFF. CDR3 bases: TGTGCCAGCAGCCCGGGACAGGGGGCTAGAGCTTTCTTT.

This sequence joins TRBV7-3 and TRBJ2-5; unclear D gene. Germline V gives CDR1 SGHTA, CDR2 FQGTGA. V dropped 5 bases and J dropped 3 bases, with 10 bases sitting between them. The CDR3 runs 13 residues. The CDR3 is CASSPLNEETQYF. CDR3 in DNA: TGTGCCAGCAGCCCCCTCAATGAAGAGACCCAGTACTTC.

Concerning this clonotype itself: Its ends do not fully match the called genes, so a read error is possible. The CDR3 region has the DNA TGTGCCAGCAGCAGAGGAGATTATAGCAATGAGCCCCAGCATTTT. It specifies CASSRGDYSNEPQHF. The chain is built from TRBV19 and TRBJ1-5, with unresolved D. CDR1 and CDR2 from the germline V gene are LNHDA and SQIVND (reference sequence). The length of the CDR3 is 15 residues.

This clonotype was seen ten or more times. The chain recombines TRBV4-2 with TRBJ2-1; 8 bases are shared with TRBD2. The CDR3 spans 20 residues. Germline lookup yields CDR1 LGHNA and CDR2 YNFKEQ. V was pared by 4 bases and J by 4 bases, with 21 bases of the junction left unmatched. The CDR3 bases are TGTGCCAGCAGCCCTCAGGCTGGCTGGGCGGGAGGAGTGTTGTACAATGAGCAGTTCTTC. It encodes CASSPQAGWAGGVLYNEQFF.

This clonotype occurred a few times. This sequence joins TRBV27 and TRBJ2-1; no reliable D call. The CDR3 spans 13 residues. Trimming shortened V by 1 base and J by 5 bases, and 6 bases separated the two germline ends. CDR1 is MNHEY, CDR2 SMNVEV, per germline (reference sequence). The CDR3 spells CASSLLANNEQFF. DNA of the CDR3: TGTGCCAGCAGTTTATTGGCTAACAATGAGCAGTTCTTC.

About this clonotype: The likely explanation is a read error, given a far larger clone one base away. The rearrangement links TRBV7-6 to TRBJ2-2, with D uncertain. CDR3 length: 10 amino acids. Deletions cut 10 bases from V and 6 bases from J, with 6 bases between. Germline assignment: CDR1 SGHVS and CDR2 FNYEAQ. DNA of the CDR3: TGTGCCACCAGAGCCGGGGAGCTGTTTTTT. Translation gives CATRAGELFF.

This clonotype was recorded many times. The chain joins TRBV5-1 to TRBJ2-3; TRBD2 might be the D (7 bases). Germline V gene sequence: CDR1 SGHRS, CDR2 YFSETQ. The V end was cut by 2 bases, the J end by 3 bases, with 16 bases between. The CDR3 has 16 amino acids. This CDR3 reads CASSFVGGTRTDTQYF. Written as DNA, the CDR3 is TGCGCCAGCAGCTTCGTCGGGGGGACAAGGACAGATACGCAGTATTTT.

The sample holds a few counts of this clonotype. The gene calls are TRBV9 and TRBJ2-2, with D perhaps TRBD1 or TRBD2 (5 bases each). Germline V gives CDR1 SGDLS, CDR2 YYNGEE. The CDR3 totals 20 residues. Trimming left V 3 bases short and J 0 bases short, with 24 bases between. The CDR3 bases are TGTGCCAGCAGCGGCCGTGACGAGGGGATCACCCGAGCGAACACCGGGGAGCTGTTTTTT. As protein: CASSGRDEGITRANTGELFF.

This clonotype was picked up many times. The chain carries TRBV19 and TRBJ1-1, with 10 bases aligning to TRBD1. The CDR3 is 15 amino acids. Germline lookup yields CDR1 LNHDA and CDR2 SQIVND (reference sequence). With 5 bases clipped from V and 6 bases from J, the junction kept 9 bases outside the gene matches. CDR3 DNA: TGTGCCAGTAGTGCTCGACAGGGGGCAGCTTCTGAAGCTTTCTTT. This encodes CASSARQGAASEAFF.

This sequence joins TRBV27 and TRBJ2-7; D perhaps matches TRBD1 (5 bases). Looked up from germline, CDR1 is MNHEY and CDR2 is SMNVEV (reference sequence). With 1 base removed from V and 9 bases from J, the gap between germline ends came to 22 bases. This CDR3 has 16 amino acids. This CDR3 is CASSLFFGHHVLGQYF. Here the CDR3 DNA reads TGTGCCAGCAGTTTATTTTTTGGACATCATGTGCTGGGGCAGTACTTC.

This clonotype has only a few counts. The V and J genes are TRBV19 and TRBJ2-1; D call uncertain. V was trimmed by 3 bases and J by 10 bases, leaving 13 bases between them. The germline V gene has CDR1 LNHDA and CDR2 SQIVND (reference sequence). The CDR3 sequence is 13 residues long. CDR3 region: CASSISPAIEQFF. CDR3 sequence (DNA): TGTGCCAGTAGTATCAGTCCGGCAATCGAGCAGTTCTTC.

The rearrangement uses TRBV7-9 and TRBJ2-5; D could derive from TRBD1 or TRBD2 (5 bases each). The CDR3 consists of 16 residues. The germline gives CDR1 SEHNR, CDR2 FQNEAQ (reference sequence). V was shortened by 2 bases and J by 6 bases, with 19 bases between the two germline ends. The CDR3 DNA follows: TGTGCCAGCAGCTTAAGTTTCGGCGAGCAGGGACAGACCCAGTACTTC. Translation: CASSLSFGEQGQTQYF.